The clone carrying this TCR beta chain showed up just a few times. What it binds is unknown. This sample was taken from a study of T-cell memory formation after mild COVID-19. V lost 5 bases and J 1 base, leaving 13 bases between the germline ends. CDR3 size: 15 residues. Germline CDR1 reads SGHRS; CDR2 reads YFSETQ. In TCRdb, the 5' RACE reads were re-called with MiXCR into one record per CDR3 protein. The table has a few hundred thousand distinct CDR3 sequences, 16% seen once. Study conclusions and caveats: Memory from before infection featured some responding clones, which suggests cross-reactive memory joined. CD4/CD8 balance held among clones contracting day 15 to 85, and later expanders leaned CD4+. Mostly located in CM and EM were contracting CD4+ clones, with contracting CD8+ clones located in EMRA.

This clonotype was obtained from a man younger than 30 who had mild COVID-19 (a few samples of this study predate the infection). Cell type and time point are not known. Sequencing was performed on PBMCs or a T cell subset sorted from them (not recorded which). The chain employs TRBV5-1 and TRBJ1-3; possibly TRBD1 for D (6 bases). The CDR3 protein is CASRNGTQSGNTIYF. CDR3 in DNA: TGCGCCAGCAGGAACGGGACACAGTCTGGAAACACCATATATTTT.